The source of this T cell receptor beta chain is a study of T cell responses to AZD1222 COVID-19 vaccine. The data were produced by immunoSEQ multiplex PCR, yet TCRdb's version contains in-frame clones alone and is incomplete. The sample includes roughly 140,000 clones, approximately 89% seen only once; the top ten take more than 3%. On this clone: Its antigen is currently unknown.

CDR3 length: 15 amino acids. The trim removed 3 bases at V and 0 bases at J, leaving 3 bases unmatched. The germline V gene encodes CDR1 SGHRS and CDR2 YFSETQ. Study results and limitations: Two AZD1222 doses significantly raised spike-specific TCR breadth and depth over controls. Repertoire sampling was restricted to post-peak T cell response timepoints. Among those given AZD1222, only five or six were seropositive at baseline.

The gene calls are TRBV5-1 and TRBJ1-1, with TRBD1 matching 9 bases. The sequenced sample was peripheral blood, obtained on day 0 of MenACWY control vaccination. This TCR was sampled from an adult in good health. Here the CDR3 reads CASSSGTGLNTEAFF. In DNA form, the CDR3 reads TGCGCCAGCAGCTCGGGGACAGGGCTGAACACTGAAGCTTTCTTT.